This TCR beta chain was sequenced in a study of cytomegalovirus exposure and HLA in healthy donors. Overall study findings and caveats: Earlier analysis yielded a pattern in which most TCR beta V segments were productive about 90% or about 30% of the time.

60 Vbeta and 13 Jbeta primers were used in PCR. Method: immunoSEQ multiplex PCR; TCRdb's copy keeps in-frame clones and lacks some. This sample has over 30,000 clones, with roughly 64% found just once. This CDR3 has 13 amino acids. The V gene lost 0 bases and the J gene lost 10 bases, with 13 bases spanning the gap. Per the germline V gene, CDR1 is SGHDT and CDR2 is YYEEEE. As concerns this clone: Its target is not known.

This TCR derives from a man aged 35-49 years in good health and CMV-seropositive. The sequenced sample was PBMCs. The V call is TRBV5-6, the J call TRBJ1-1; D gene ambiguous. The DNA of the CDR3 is TGTGCCAGCAGCTTGGGGGCCTGGGAGGGAGCTTTCTTT. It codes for CASSLGAWEGAFF.